Here is one T cell receptor beta chain with its context. The data stem from a study of blood T cells in healthy people across ages. Those donating, healthy Caucasian individuals from Russia, were aged about 6 to 100. The second PCR ran roughly 7 to 12 cycles with a sample-barcoded 5' primer and J-beta primers. Via MiXCR, TCRdb re-called the 5' RACE reads, giving one row per CDR3 protein. Among roughly 1,700,000 distinct CDR3 sequences, over 25% were seen once, and the ten largest hold over 7%. V gave up 0 bases and J gave up 4 bases; unmatched junction bases: 7. This CDR3 is built from 16 residues. Germline V gene lookup returns CDR1 DFQATT and CDR2 SNEGSKA (reference sequence).

Sequencing input: blood. The gene calls are TRBV20-1 and TRBJ2-1; 9 bases line up with TRBD2. This receptor was obtained from a woman in her thirties in good health. CDR3 protein: CSARDPPSGEYNEQFF. The CDR3 region has the DNA TGCAGTGCTAGAGACCCCCCTAGCGGGGAGTACAATGAGCAGTTCTTC.